This T cell receptor beta chain was retrieved from a study of T-cell memory formation after mild COVID-19. This clonotype was recorded at least ten times. Germline values: CDR1 LGHNA, CDR2 YSLEER. The CDR3 totals 15 residues. The junction had 8 bases not matched to a gene; V was cut back by 5 bases and J by 3 bases. TCRdb independently ran MiXCR on the 5' RACE reads; one entry per CDR3 protein. The repertoire holds a few hundred thousand distinct CDR3 sequences, with about a sixth as singletons. The TCR comes from a man aged 18-30 years who had mild COVID-19 (a few samples of this study predate the infection). Cell type and time point are not known. The rearrangement joins TRBV4-3 to TRBJ2-3; 7 nucleotides agree with TRBD1. The sample comprised PBMCs or a T cell subset sorted from them (not recorded which). CDR3 sequence reads: CASSVTGVPTDTQYF. Written as DNA, the CDR3 is TGCGCCAGCAGCGTTACAGGGGTTCCAACAGATACGCAGTATTTT.